One TCR beta chain is described in this entry. Its antigen is as yet unknown. The CDR3 extends over 14 amino acids. CDR1 and CDR2 from the germline V gene are SGHTA and FQGNSA. UMI-tagged TRB cDNA libraries were built via 5' RACE. TCRdb reanalyzed the 5' RACE reads and collapses them to one entry per CDR3 protein, without DNA. With around 120,000 distinct CDR3 sequences in the sample, the ten largest clones hold 0.59%. The sample originates from a study of CXCR3-negative and CXCR3-positive naive CD8 T cells. Findings and limits, study-wide: When CXCR3-positive naive cells were set against CXCR3-negative naive cells, the former had more hydrophobic TRB CDR3s. Memory CD8+ T cell repertoires were far less diverse than both naive subsets. Similar TRBV-TRBJ usage characterized naive CXCR3-negative and CXCR3-positive cells; memory cells differed. Naive subsets did not differ in surface CD5, and TRB CDR3 properties served to infer TCR strength.

Sequences were obtained from naive CXCR3+ CD8+ T cells from blood. As to subset: CD45RO-CCR7+CD27+CD95- naive CD8+ T cells expressing CXCR3 (TNR3+). The receptor comes from a human donor in good health. Some clones in this sample may be carry-over from other donors' samples. The rearrangement links TRBV7-2 to TRBJ2-3. This CDR3 reads CASSLVERTDTQYF.